This T cell receptor (beta chain) is drawn from a study of T cell repertoires in cytomegalovirus infection. Study-wide context: TCR beta signatures that were public indicated CMV infection and matching HLA type.

Study-level points and caveats: HLA-C-restricted CMV-specific TCR beta clonotypes were dominant in the ex vivo response. Using cumulative public TCR beta family frequency, the authors identified those who carried CMV together with the relevant HLA.

The CDR3 runs 13 residues. Trimming left V 0 bases short and J 4 bases short, with 5 bases between. From germline, CDR1 is SGHNT and CDR2 YENEEA. One entry per CDR3 protein results from TCRdb running MiXCR on the reads. The table records 600,000 to 800,000 distinct CDR3 sequences, 20% to 25% of them present only once. Ten or more counts support this clonotype. The antigen is not known. The sample consisted of CD8+ T cells from PBMCs. The gene calls are TRBV11-3 and TRBJ2-3; TRBD1 might be the D (5 bases). The receptor comes from a human donor in good health (CMV status not recorded). Some clones in this sample may be carry-over from other donors' samples. CDR3 in amino acids: CASSLEGADTQYF. The CDR3 DNA sequence: TGTGCCAGCAGCTTAGAAGGGGCAGATACGCAGTATTTT. The full variable domain, with the rest looked up from reference TRBV11-3 and TRBJ2-3, is EAGVVQSPRYKIIEKKQPVAFWCNPISGHNTLYWYLQNLGQGPELLIRYENEEAVDDSQLPKDRFSAERLKGVDSTLKIQPAELGDSAVYLCASSLEGADTQYFGPGTRLTVL.